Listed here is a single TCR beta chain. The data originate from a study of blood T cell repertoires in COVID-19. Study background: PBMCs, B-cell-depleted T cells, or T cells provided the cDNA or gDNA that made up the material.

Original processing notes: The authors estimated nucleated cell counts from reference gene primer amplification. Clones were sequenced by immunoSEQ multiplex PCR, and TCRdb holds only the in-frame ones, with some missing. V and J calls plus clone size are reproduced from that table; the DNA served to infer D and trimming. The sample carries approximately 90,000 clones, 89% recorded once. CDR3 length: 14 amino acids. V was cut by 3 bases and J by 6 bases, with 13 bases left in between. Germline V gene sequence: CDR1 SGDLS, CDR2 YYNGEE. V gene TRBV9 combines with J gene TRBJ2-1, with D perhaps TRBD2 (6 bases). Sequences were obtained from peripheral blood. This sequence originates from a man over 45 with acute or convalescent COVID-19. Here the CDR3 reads CASSAGLPPNEQFF. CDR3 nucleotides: TGTGCCAGCAGCGCGGGACTCCCACCCAATGAGCAGTTCTTC. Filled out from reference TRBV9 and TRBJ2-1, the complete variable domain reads DSGVTQTPKHLITATGQRVTLRCSPRSGDLSVYWYQQSLDQGLQFLIQYYNGEERAKGNILERFSAQQFPDLHSELNLSSLELGDSALYFCASSAGLPPNEQFFGPGTRLTVL.